Each of the 18 T cell receptor beta chains below was sequenced from the same sample in a study of blood T cell repertoires in COVID-19 (dated by TCRdb to 2020 to 2021). Library creation used the immunoSEQ multiplex PCR assay. TCRdb re-hosts the immuneACCESS table, in-frame sequences only. Its copies lack some clones; in the studies checked, an unresolved V gene accounts for under half of them, and the cause for the rest is not known. Counted in this sample were about half a million clones; 70% to 90% of them appeared once. The top ten hold roughly 8% of the sample. Specimen: PBMCs or T cells enriched from blood (not recorded which). Receptors were obtained from an older woman who had recovered from COVID-19.

The genes are TRBV18 and TRBJ1-2, with a tentative D call TRBD1 (5 bases). The germline V and J ends were trimmed by 2 bases and 3 bases, with 13 bases remaining between them. The CDR3 has 15 amino acids. Per germline, CDR1 KGHSH and CDR2 LQKENI. The DNA for the CDR3 is TGTGCCAGCTCACCATGGGGCTTCCGGGACTATGGCTACACCTTC. It encodes CASSPWGFRDYGYTF.

This chain joins TRBV6-1 and TRBJ2-1; 8 positions match TRBD2. Losses at the gene ends were 1 base for V and 2 bases for J; bases not matched to a gene: 4. The CDR3 spans 16 residues. Germline assignment: CDR1 MNHNS and CDR2 SASEGT. CDR3 bases: TGTGCCAGCAGTGAAGGGGTGGGACTAGCCTACAATGAGCAGTTCTTC. Translating it yields CASSEGVGLAYNEQFF.

This clone was detected a few times. The gene calls are TRBV11-2 and TRBJ1-4, with TRBD1 identical over 7 bases. Germline V gene sequence: CDR1 SGHAT, CDR2 FQNNGV. The CDR3 runs 17 residues. The V and J ends lost 3 bases and 0 bases, in that order; junction bases with no gene match: 7. This chain's CDR3 is CASSFTGQAATNEKLFF. The DNA for the CDR3 is TGTGCCAGCAGCTTTACCGGACAGGCTGCAACTAATGAAAAACTGTTTTTT.

The chain is built from TRBV3-1 (or the pseudogene TRBV3-2) and TRBJ2-7, with 11 bases aligning to TRBD1. Unmatched junction bases numbered 4, after V lost 4 bases and J lost 2 bases. The CDR3 runs 15 residues. CDR1 and CDR2 (germline): LGHDT, YNNKEL (reference sequence). The CDR3 DNA reads as TGTGCCAGCAGCCGCGGGACAGGGGGTGCCTACGAGCAGTACGTC. This encodes CASSRGTGGAYEQYV.

Only one count was recorded for this clone. The chain has TRBV2 and TRBJ1-2, with a weak D call TRBD1 (5 bases). The V gene's germline CDR1 is SNHLY and CDR2 FYNNEI. Between the trimmed V and J ends, which lost 2 bases and 4 bases, there was a span of 14 bases. The CDR3 totals 15 residues. DNA for the CDR3: TGTGCCAGCAGTGAAACCGACAGCCAAACCTATGGCTACACCTTC. Amino acid sequence: CASSETDSQTYGYTF.

V gene TRBV11-2 combines with J gene TRBJ2-1, with 8 positions matching TRBD2. The CDR3 extends over 15 amino acids. Germline CDR1 SGHAT, CDR2 FQNNGV. V lost 7 bases and J lost 5; bases outside the gene matches: 10. CDR3 residues: CASTWTGGPDNEQFF. The CDR3 DNA sequence: TGTGCCAGCACATGGACGGGGGGGCCGGACAATGAGCAGTTCTTC. The whole variable domain, filled in from reference TRBV11-2 and TRBJ2-1, reads EAGVAQSPRYKIIEKRQSVAFWCNPISGHATLYWYQQILGQGPKLLIQFQNNGVVDDSQLPKDRFSAERLKGVDSTLKIQPAKLEDSAVYLCASTWTGGPDNEQFFGPGTRLTVL.

For this clone: Compared with germline, one end of the junction differs, possibly owing to a read error. The chain joins TRBV7-7 to TRBJ2-1; D uncertain. Germline-derived CDR1 and CDR2 are SSHAT and FNYEAQ (reference sequence). The CDR3 length is 13 residues. The CDR3 DNA reads as TGTGCTAGCAGTTCCCCTCGGGACAATGAGCAGTTCTTC. Translating it yields CASSSPRDNEQFF.

The gene calls are TRBV7-6 and TRBJ2-1, with D possibly being TRBD2 (6 bases). The CDR3 sequence is 14 residues long. Trimming cost V 5 bases and J 4 bases, with 12 bases left between them. Germline V gives CDR1 SGHVS, CDR2 FNYEAQ. The CDR3 region has the DNA TGTGCCAGCAGCCCACCGGGACTTTACAATGAGCAGTTCTTC. Translation gives CASSPPGLYNEQFF.

The rearrangement joins TRBV3-1 (or the pseudogene TRBV3-2) to TRBJ1-2; D call uncertain. V was cut by 0 bases and J by 8 bases, with 16 bases left in between. Germline CDR1 is LGHDT and CDR2 is YNNKEL (reference sequence). There are 15 residues in the CDR3. CDR3 residues: CASSQDHRGVGGYTF. The CDR3 region has the DNA TGTGCCAGCAGCCAAGATCATCGGGGAGTAGGCGGCTACACCTTC.

This clone showed up just a few times. This chain joins TRBV18 and TRBJ2-7; tentative D call: TRBD1 (5 bases). Germline loops: CDR1 KGHSH, CDR2 LQKENI. Trimming cost V 2 bases and J 3 bases, with 11 bases left between them. The CDR3 extends over 14 amino acids. As DNA, the CDR3 is TGTGCCAGCTCACCAAGAGGACAAGTCTACGAGCAGTACGTC. Its translation is CASSPRGQVYEQYV.

The V gene is TRBV5-1, the J gene TRBJ1-4; 9 positions match TRBD1. CDR3 length equals 15 residues. Germline assignment: CDR1 SGHRS and CDR2 YFSETQ. J lost 6 bases, V lost 2 bases, and 5 bases had no gene match. CDR3 loop: CASSFYRGRDEKLFF. The CDR3 DNA is TGCGCCAGCAGCTTCTACAGGGGGCGTGATGAAAAACTGTTTTTT.

The genes are TRBV5-6 and TRBJ2-3, with D possibly TRBD1 on 6 matching bases. There are 13 residues in the CDR3. The V end lost 2 bases, the J end lost 5 bases, and 9 bases lay between the germline ends. CDR1 and CDR2 from the germline V gene are SGHDT and YYEEEE. DNA of the CDR3: TGTGCCAGCAGCTTTAGGGGGATAGATACGCAGTATTTT. Protein product: CASSFRGIDTQYF.

This chain links TRBV29-1 with TRBJ2-2; D possibly corresponds to TRBD1 (6 bases). CDR3 length: 14 residues. Trimming removed 7 bases from V and 1 base from J, with 13 bases in between. The germline CDR1 and CDR2 sequences are SQVTM and ANQGSEA. CDR3 nucleotides: TGCAGCGCACTGGGACAAAAGAACACCGGGGAGCTGTTTTTT. Its protein product is CSALGQKNTGELFF.

The rearrangement links TRBV19 to TRBJ2-1; maybe TRBD2 (5 bases). Trimming shortened V by 8 bases and J by 0 bases, and 14 bases separated the two germline ends. Germline V gene data show CDR1 as LNHDA and CDR2 as SQIVND (reference sequence). The length of the CDR3 is 15 residues. The CDR3 is CASRVDFSSYNEQFF. The DNA for the CDR3 is TGTGCCAGTCGGGTGGACTTTAGCTCCTACAATGAGCAGTTCTTC.

J is TRBJ2-7 and V is TRBV5-1; a weak D match, TRBD1 (6 bases). The length of the CDR3 is 14 residues. Germline CDR1 is SGHRS and CDR2 is YFSETQ. V lost 3 bases to trimming and J lost 4 bases, with 14 bases between them. CDR3 in amino acids: CASSYGQPEYEQYF. CDR3 DNA sequence: TGCGCCAGCAGCTATGGACAGCCTGAGTACGAGCAGTACTTC.

The chain employs TRBV19 and TRBJ2-2, with 8 bases aligning to TRBD2. Trimming removed 9 bases from V and 4 bases from J; junction bases left unmatched: 13. CDR1 is LNHDA and CDR2 is SQIVND in the germline V gene (reference sequence). The CDR3 spans 16 residues. CDR3 DNA: TGTGCCAGCCTTCGAAAAGCGGGGGTGGGCACCGGGGAGCTGTTTTTT. Its protein is CASLRKAGVGTGELFF. The full variable domain, in which reference TRBV19 and TRBJ2-2 provide the parts outside the CDR3, is DGGITQSPKYLFRKEGQNVTLSCEQNLNHDAMYWYRQDPGQGLRLIYYSQIVNDFQKGDIAEGYSVSREKKESFPLTVTSAQKNPTAFYLCASLRKAGVGTGELFFGEGSRLTVL.

There are a few counts of this clone. The genes are TRBV6-5 and TRBJ1-6; 7 nucleotides align to TRBD1. This CDR3 spans 15 amino acids. J gave up 5 bases and V 6 bases, and 7 bases lay outside the gene matches. CDR1 is MNHEY and CDR2 is SVGAGI in the germline V gene. DNA of the CDR3: TGTGCCAGCAGCCGGACAGGACAAAATAATTCACCCCTCCACTTT. Protein sequence: CASSRTGQNNSPLHF.

The chain joins TRBV6-5 to TRBJ1-6; 8 bases are a match to TRBD1. Germline values: CDR1 MNHEY, CDR2 SVGAGI. The V segment lost 6 bases and the J segment 9 bases; nucleotides outside the gene matches: 7. The CDR3 length is 14 residues. The CDR3 loop is CASRWGTGVSPLHF. CDR3 in DNA: TGTGCCAGCAGATGGGGGACAGGTGTTTCACCCCTCCACTTT.